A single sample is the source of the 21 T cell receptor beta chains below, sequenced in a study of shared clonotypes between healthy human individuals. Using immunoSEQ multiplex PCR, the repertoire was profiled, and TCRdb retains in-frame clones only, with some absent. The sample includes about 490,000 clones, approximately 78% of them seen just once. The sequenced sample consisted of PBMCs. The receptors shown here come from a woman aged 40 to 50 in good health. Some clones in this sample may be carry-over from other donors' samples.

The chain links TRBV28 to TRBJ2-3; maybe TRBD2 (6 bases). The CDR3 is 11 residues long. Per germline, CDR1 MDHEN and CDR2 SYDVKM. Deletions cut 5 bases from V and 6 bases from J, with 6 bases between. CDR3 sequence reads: CASSSGDTQYF. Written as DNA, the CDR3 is TGTGCCAGCAGTAGCGGGGATACGCAGTATTTT.

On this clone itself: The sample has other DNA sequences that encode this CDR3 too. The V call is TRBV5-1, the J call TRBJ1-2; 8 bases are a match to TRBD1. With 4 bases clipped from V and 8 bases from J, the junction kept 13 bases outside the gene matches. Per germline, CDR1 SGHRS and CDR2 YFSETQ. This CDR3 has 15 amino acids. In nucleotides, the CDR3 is TGCGCCAGCAGCCGGTCGGGGGACAGGACCTACGGCTACACCTTC. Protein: CASSRSGDRTYGYTF.

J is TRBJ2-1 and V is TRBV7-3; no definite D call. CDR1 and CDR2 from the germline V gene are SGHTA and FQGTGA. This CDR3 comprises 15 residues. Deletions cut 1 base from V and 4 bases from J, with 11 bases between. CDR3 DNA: TGTGCCAGCAGCTTAAGAGCGAGAGGATACAATGAGCAGTTCTTC. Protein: CASSLRARGYNEQFF.

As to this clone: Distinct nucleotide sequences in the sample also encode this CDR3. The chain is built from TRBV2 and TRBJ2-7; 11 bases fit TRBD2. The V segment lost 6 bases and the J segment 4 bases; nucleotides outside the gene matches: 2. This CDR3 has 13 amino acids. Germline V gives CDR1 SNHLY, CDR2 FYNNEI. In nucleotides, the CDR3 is TGTGCCAGCAGATGGACTAGCGGGTACGAGCAGTACTTC. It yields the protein CASRWTSGYEQYF.

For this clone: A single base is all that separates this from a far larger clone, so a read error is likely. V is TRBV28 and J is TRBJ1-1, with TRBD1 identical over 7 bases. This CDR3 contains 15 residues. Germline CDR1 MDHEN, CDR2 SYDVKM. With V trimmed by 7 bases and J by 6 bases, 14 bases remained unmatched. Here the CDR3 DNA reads TGTGCCAGCAAGGGGGATATAGGGGGCGGATCTGAAGCTTTCTTT. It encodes CASKGDIGGGSEAFF.

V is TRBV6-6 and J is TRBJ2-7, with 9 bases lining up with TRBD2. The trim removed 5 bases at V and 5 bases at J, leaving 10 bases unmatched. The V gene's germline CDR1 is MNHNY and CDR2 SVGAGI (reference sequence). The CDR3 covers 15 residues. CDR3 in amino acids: CASSLSGRGSDEQYF. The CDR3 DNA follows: TGTGCCAGCAGTCTTAGCGGGAGAGGATCGGACGAGCAGTACTTC.

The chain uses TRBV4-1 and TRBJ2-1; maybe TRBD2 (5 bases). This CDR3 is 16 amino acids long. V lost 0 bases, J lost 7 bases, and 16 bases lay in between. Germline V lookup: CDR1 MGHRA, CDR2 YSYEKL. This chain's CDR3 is CASSQDPVLGPNEQFF. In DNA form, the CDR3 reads TGCGCCAGCAGCCAAGATCCAGTACTAGGGCCAAATGAGCAGTTCTTC.

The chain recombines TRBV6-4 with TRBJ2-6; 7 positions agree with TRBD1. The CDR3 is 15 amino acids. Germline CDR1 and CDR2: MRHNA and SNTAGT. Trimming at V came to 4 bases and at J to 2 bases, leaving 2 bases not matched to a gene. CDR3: CASSAQGAGANVLTF. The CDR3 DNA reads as TGTGCCAGCAGTGCTCAGGGGGCTGGGGCCAACGTCCTGACTTTC.

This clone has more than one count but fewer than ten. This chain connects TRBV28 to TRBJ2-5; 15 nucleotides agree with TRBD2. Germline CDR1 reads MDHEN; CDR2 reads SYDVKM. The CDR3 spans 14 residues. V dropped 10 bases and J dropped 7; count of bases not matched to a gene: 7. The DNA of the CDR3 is TGTGCCACCCGGACTAGCGGGAGGGGAGGGACCCAGTACTTC. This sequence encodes CATRTSGRGGTQYF.

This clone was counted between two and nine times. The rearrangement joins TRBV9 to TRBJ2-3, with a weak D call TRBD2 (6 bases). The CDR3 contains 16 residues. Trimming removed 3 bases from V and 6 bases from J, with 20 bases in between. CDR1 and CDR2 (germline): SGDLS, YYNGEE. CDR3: CASSAGSGGIGDTQYF. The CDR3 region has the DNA TGTGCCAGCAGCGCCGGGAGTGGGGGGATAGGCGATACGCAGTATTTT.

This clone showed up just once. The CDR3 coding sequence is TGTGCCTGGGCAGGAGGACTAGCGGGAGAAGGCACAGATACGCAGTATTTT. It specifies CAWAGGLAGEGTDTQYF. The rearrangement links TRBV30 to TRBJ2-3; 13 nucleotides agree with TRBD2. With V trimmed by 5 bases and J by 1 base, 9 bases remained unmatched. Germline values: CDR1 GTSNPN, CDR2 SVGIG (reference sequence). This CDR3 is built from 17 residues.

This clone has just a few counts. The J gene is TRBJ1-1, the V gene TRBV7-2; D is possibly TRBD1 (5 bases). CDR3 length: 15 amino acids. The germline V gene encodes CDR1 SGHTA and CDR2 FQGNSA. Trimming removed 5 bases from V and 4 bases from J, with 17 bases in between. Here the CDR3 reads CASSLTKQGVTEAFF. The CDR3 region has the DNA TGTGCCAGCAGCCTCACCAAGCAGGGTGTCACTGAAGCTTTCTTT. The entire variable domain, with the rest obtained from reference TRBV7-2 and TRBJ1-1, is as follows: GAGVSQSPSNKVTEKGKDVELRCDPISGHTALYWYRQSLGQGLEFLIYFQGNSAPDKSGLPSDRFSAERTGGSVSTLTIQRTQQEDSAVYLCASSLTKQGVTEAFFGQGTRLTVV.

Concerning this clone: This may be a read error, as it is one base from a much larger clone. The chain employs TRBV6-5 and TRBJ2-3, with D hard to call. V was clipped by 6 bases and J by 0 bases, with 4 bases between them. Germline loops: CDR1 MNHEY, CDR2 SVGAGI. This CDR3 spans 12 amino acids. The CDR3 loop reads CASSESTDTQYF. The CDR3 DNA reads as TGTGCCAGCAGCGAGAGCACAGATACGCAGTATTTT.

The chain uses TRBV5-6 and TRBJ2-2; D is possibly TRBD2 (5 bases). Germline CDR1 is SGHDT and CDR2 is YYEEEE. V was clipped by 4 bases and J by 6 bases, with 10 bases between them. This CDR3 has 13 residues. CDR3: CASSEGVPGELFF. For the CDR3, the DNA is TGTGCCAGCAGCGAGGGAGTTCCCGGGGAGCTGTTTTTT. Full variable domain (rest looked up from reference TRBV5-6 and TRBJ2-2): DAGVTQSPTHLIKTRGQQVTLRCSPKSGHDTVSWYQQALGQGPQFIFQYYEEEERQRGNFPDRFSGHQFPNYSSELNVNALLLGDSALYLCASSEGVPGELFFGEGSRLTVL.

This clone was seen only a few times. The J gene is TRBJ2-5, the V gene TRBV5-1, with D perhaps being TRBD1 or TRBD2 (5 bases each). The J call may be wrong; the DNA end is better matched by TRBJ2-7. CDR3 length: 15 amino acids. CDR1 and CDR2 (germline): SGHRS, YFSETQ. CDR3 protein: CASSLNAGSPYEQYF. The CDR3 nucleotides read TGCGCCAGCAGCTTGAATGCAGGGAGTCCCTACGAGCAGTACTTC.

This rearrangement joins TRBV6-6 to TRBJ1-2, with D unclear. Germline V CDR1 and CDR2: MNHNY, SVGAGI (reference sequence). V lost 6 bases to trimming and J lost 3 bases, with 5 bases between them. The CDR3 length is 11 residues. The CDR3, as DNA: TGTGCCAGCAGAGAACACTATGGCTACACCTTC. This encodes CASREHYGYTF.

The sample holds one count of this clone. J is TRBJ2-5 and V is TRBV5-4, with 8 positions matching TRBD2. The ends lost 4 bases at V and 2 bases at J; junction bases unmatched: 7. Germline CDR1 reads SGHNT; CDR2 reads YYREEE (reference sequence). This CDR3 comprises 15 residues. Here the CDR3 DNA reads TGTGCCAGCAGCGGGGCCGGGGGGGGTCAAGAGACCCAGTACTTC. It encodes CASSGAGGGQETQYF.

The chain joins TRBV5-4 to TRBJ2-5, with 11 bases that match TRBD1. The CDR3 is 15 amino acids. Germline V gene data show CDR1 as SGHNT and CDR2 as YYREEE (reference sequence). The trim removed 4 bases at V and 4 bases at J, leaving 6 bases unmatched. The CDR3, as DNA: TGTGCCAGCAGCCAAAGGACAGGGGGCGTAGAGACCCAGTACTTC. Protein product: CASSQRTGGVETQYF.

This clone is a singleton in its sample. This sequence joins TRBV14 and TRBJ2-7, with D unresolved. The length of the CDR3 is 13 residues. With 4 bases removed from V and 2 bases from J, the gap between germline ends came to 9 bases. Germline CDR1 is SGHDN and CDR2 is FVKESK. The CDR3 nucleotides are TGTGCCAGCAGCCTTGGGTTTCCCTACGAGCAGTACTTC. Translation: CASSLGFPYEQYF.

The CDR3 nucleotides are TGTGCCAGCAGCTTAACGGACACCTATGGCTACACCTTC. This translates into CASSLTDTYGYTF. V usage is TRBV7-8 and J usage is TRBJ1-2; D is possibly TRBD1 (5 bases). CDR3 length equals 13 residues. Germline assignment: CDR1 SGHVS and CDR2 FQNEAQ. V lost 2 bases, J lost 4 bases, and 8 bases lay in between.

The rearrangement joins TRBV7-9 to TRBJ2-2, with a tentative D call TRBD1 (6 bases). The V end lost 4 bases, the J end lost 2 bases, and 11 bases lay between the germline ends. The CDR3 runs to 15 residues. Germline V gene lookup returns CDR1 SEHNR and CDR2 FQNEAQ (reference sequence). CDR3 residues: CASSWRTDNTGELFF. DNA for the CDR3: TGTGCCAGCAGCTGGAGGACAGATAACACCGGGGAGCTGTTTTTT.